Below are 17 T cell receptor beta chains sequenced from a single sample in a study of T-cell memory formation after mild COVID-19. In TCRdb, the 5' RACE reads were re-called with MiXCR into one record per CDR3 protein. The sample has about 500,000 distinct CDR3 sequences; 20% are singletons. The sequenced material came from PBMCs or a T cell subset sorted from them (not recorded which). These receptors originate from an adult woman who had mild COVID-19 (a few samples of this study predate the infection). Cell type and time point are not known.

This clonotype has only a few counts. The rearrangement joins TRBV27 to TRBJ2-7, with TRBD2 identical over 10 bases. V trimming: 2 bases; J trimming: 1 base; junction bases outside the gene matches: 11. CDR1 MNHEY and CDR2 SMNVEV come from the germline V gene (reference sequence). The CDR3 covers 18 residues. The CDR3 spells CASSLVGVSTSGSYEQYF. The CDR3 DNA sequence: TGTGCCAGCAGTTTAGTAGGGGTATCGACTAGCGGGTCCTACGAGCAGTACTTC.

This clonotype has a count of ten or more. V is TRBV4-1 and J is TRBJ2-1; TRBD1 matches 9 bases. The CDR3 loop spans 16 amino acids. V shed 4 bases and J 2 bases; nucleotides not matched to a gene: 6. Germline V CDR1 and CDR2: MGHRA, YSYEKL. CDR3 residues: CASSPTGTGTYNEQFF. The DNA of the CDR3 is TGCGCCAGCAGCCCAACCGGGACAGGGACCTACAATGAGCAGTTCTTC.

V gene TRBV5-6 combines with J gene TRBJ1-2, with D perhaps matching TRBD1 (6 bases). The CDR3 contains 15 residues. Trimming removed 2 bases from V and 5 bases from J, with 16 bases in between. Germline V gene data show CDR1 as SGHDT and CDR2 as YYEEEE. The DNA of the CDR3 is TGTGCCAGCAGCTTACCCCGGGCAGGGGTTTATGGCTACACCTTC. Translating it yields CASSLPRAGVYGYTF.

This clonotype was seen a few times. V usage is TRBV5-1 and J usage is TRBJ2-5; 10 bases line up with TRBD1. The germline gives CDR1 SGHRS, CDR2 YFSETQ. The CDR3 covers 15 residues. The ends lost 4 bases at V and 8 bases at J; junction bases unmatched: 11. Here the CDR3 DNA reads TGCGCCAGCAGCCCGACGGGACAGGGGCTGTATACCCAGTACTTC. Translating gives CASSPTGQGLYTQYF. The variable domain in full, completed from reference TRBV5-1 and TRBJ2-5, reads KAGVTQTPRYLIKTRGQQVTLSCSPISGHRSVSWYQQTPGQGLQFLFEYFSETQRNKGNFPGRFSGRQFSNSRSEMNVSTLELGDSALYLCASSPTGQGLYTQYFGPGTRLLVL.

This clonotype was observed a handful of times. CDR3 region: CASSPLGGYEQYF. CDR3 coding DNA: TGTGCCAGCAGCCCCTTGGGGGGCTACGAGCAGTACTTC. The V gene is TRBV7-8, the J gene TRBJ2-7, with a weak D call TRBD2 (6 bases). The CDR3 spans 13 residues. Trimming took 5 bases from V and 3 from J, leaving 11 bases between them. The germline V gene encodes CDR1 SGHVS and CDR2 FQNEAQ.

CDR3 sequence: CASSYSTPSTGNTIYF. In DNA form, the CDR3 reads TGTGCCAGCAGTTACTCCACCCCCTCAACGGGAAACACCATATATTTT. V is TRBV6-6 and J is TRBJ1-3; no clear D. Trimming removed 0 bases at V and 4 bases at J, with 13 bases between. The germline gives CDR1 MNHNY, CDR2 SVGAGI (reference sequence). The CDR3 runs to 16 residues.

The rearrangement links TRBV12-3 or TRBV12-4 to TRBJ1-2; D uncertain. The ends were cut back, 5 bases at V and 4 bases at J, with 11 bases in the middle. The CDR3 is 13 residues long. Written as DNA, the CDR3 is TGTGCCAGCAGTCCCGACAAGTTCTATGGCTACACCTTC. It specifies CASSPDKFYGYTF.

The chain uses TRBV3-1 and TRBJ2-7, with D perhaps assigned TRBD1 or TRBD2 (5 bases each). The CDR3 has 14 residues. Trimming took 0 bases from V and 12 from J, leaving 18 bases between them. Germline V lookup: CDR1 LGHDT, CDR2 YNNKEL (reference sequence). The CDR3 sequence: CASSQDRGIAARYF. Here the CDR3 DNA reads TGTGCCAGCAGCCAAGATCGGGGCATTGCGGCGCGGTACTTC.

The chain recombines TRBV29-1 with TRBJ2-7; tentatively, D is TRBD1 (7 bases). Trimming stripped 0 bases from V and 3 bases from J, with 27 bases between. Germline assignment: CDR1 SQVTM and CDR2 ANQGSEA. The CDR3 loop spans 19 amino acids. CDR3 sequence (DNA): TGCAGCGTTGAAGATTTCATCCCGACAGGGAGGTCGGGGAACTACGAGCAGTACTTC. Translated: CSVEDFIPTGRSGNYEQYF.

V is TRBV4-2 and J is TRBJ2-1; 10 nucleotides line up with TRBD2. The CDR3 spans 15 residues. V was pared by 2 bases and J by 8 bases, with 6 bases of the junction left unmatched. Germline V lookup: CDR1 LGHNA, CDR2 YNFKEQ. CDR3 residues: CASSQLAGDLDEQFF. DNA of the CDR3: TGTGCCAGCAGCCAACTAGCGGGAGATTTGGATGAGCAGTTCTTC.

This clonotype was seen only a few times. The rearrangement links TRBV7-8 to TRBJ2-3; 11 nucleotides line up with TRBD2. V gave up 1 base and J gave up 6 bases; unmatched junction bases: 0. CDR3 length: 14 residues. Germline lookup yields CDR1 SGHVS and CDR2 FQNEAQ. CDR3 in amino acids: CASSLGTSGDTQYF. The DNA of the CDR3 is TGTGCCAGCAGCTTAGGGACTAGCGGGGATACGCAGTATTTT.

V gene TRBV7-9 combines with J gene TRBJ2-7; TRBD2 is a possible D gene (5 bases). This CDR3 is 15 amino acids long. Germline CDR1 reads SEHNR; CDR2 reads FQNEAQ (reference sequence). Trimming stripped 4 bases from V and 3 bases from J, with 16 bases between. This CDR3 is CASSYPLSGNYEQYF. The CDR3 DNA follows: TGTGCCAGCAGCTATCCGCTAAGCGGTAACTACGAGCAGTACTTC.

The chain is built from TRBV13 and TRBJ2-1, with 9 bases that match TRBD1. V gave up 5 bases and J gave up 8 bases; unmatched junction bases: 10. Germline V CDR1 and CDR2: PRHDT, FYEKMQ (reference sequence). The CDR3 covers 15 residues. CDR3 amino acids: CASSARGTGRYEQFF. CDR3 bases: TGTGCCAGCAGCGCCCGGGGGACAGGGCGCTATGAGCAGTTCTTC.

The chain employs TRBV12-3 or TRBV12-4 and TRBJ2-3; TRBD2 aligns across 9 bases. V shed 2 bases and J 3 bases; nucleotides not matched to a gene: 6. The CDR3 sequence is 16 residues long. The CDR3 sequence: CASSLSAGGLTDTQYF. The CDR3 coding sequence is TGTGCCAGCAGTTTAAGCGCGGGGGGGCTGACAGATACGCAGTATTTT.

This clonotype showed up just a few times. The chain links TRBV5-4 to TRBJ1-1, with 8 bases identical to TRBD1. This CDR3 has 15 residues. V lost 0 bases to trimming and J lost 4 bases; unmatched junction nucleotides: 5. CDR1 and CDR2 (germline): SGHNT, YYREEE (reference sequence). CDR3 sequence reads: CASSLGTGFGTEAFF. CDR3 in DNA: TGTGCCAGCAGCTTGGGGACAGGGTTCGGCACTGAAGCTTTCTTT.

J is TRBJ1-2 and V is TRBV29-1, with 7 bases fitting TRBD1. Germline V lookup: CDR1 SQVTM, CDR2 ANQGSEA. The junction had 8 bases not matched to a gene; V was cut back by 6 bases and J by 7 bases. The CDR3 is 12 residues long. CDR3 sequence (DNA): TGCAGCGTCCAACCAGGGGGTGGTGGCTACACCTTC. Amino acids: CSVQPGGGGYTF.

This clonotype showed up many times. This chain uses TRBV7-9 with TRBJ1-1; 7 bases are shared with TRBD1. CDR1 and CDR2 (germline): SEHNR, FQNEAQ (reference sequence). After removal of 5 bases from V and 1 base from J, the junction contained 4 bases not matched to a gene. The CDR3 length is 14 residues. CDR3 region: CASSKGARNTEAFF. CDR3 in DNA: TGTGCCAGCAGCAAGGGGGCCAGGAACACTGAAGCTTTCTTT. The variable domain in full, with the rest retrieved from reference TRBV7-9 and TRBJ1-1, is DTGVSQNPRHKITKRGQNVTFRCDPISEHNRLYWYRQTLGQGPEFLTYFQNEAQLEKSRLLSDRFSAERPKGSFSTLEIQRTEQGDSAMYLCASSKGARNTEAFFGQGTRLTVV.